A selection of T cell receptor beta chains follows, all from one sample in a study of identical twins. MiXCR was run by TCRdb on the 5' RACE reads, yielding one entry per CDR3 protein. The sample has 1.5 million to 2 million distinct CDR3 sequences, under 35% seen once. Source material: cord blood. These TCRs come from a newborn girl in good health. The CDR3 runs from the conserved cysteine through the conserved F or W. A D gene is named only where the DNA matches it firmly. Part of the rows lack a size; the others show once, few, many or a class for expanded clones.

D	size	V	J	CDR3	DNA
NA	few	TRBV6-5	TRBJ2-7	CASSYRVDRSYEQYF	TGTGCCAGCAGTTATCGGGTCGACAGGTCCTACGAGCAGTACTTC
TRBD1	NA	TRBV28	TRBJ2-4	CASSLPTGNGQYF	TGTGCCAGCAGTTTACCGACAGGGAACGGGCAGTACTTC
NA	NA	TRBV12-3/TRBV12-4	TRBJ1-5	CASSFRGVANQPQHF	TGTGCCAGCAGTTTTAGAGGGGTCGCCAATCAGCCCCAGCATTTT
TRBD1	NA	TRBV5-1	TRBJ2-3	CASSSRDRGRSDTQYF	TGCGCCAGCAGCTCCCGGGACAGGGGGCGATCAGATACGCAGTATTTT
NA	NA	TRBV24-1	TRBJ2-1	CATSDLGGEISEQFF	TGTGCCACCAGTGATTTGGGGGGAGAGATTAGTGAGCAGTTCTTC
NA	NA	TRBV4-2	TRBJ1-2	CASSQESGLSYGYTF	TGTGCCAGCAGCCAAGAATCCGGATTGTCCTATGGCTACACCTTC
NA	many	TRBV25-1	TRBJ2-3	CASSEWEVFSTDTQYF	TGTGCCAGCAGTGAATGGGAAGTGTTTAGCACAGATACGCAGTATTTT
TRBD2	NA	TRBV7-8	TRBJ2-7	CASSLGTTPVGSYNEQYF	TGTGCCAGCAGCTTGGGGACTACACCCGTGGGTTCCTACAATGAGCAGTACTTC
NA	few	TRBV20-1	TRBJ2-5	CSARDATTQYF	TGCAGTGCTAGAGATGCCACGACCCAGTACTTC
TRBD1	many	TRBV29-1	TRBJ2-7	CSVEGQGEFYEQYF	TGCAGCGTTGAGGGACAGGGGGAATTTTACGAGCAGTACTTC
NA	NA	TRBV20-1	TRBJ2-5	CRGGTTQETQYF	TGCAGGGGCGGGACAACCCAAGAGACCCAGTACTTC
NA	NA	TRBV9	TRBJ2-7	CASSPDGGTIYEQYF	TGTGCCAGCAGCCCAGACGGCGGGACCATCTACGAGCAGTACTTC
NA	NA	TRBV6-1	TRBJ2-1	CARSEQSLRGQFF	TGTGCCCGCAGTGAACAATCCCTTCGGGGGCAGTTCTTC
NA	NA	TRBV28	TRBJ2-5	CASSPSAERYF	TGTGCCAGCAGTCCATCGGCCGAGCGGTACTTC
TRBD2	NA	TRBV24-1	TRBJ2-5	CATSSGGETQYF	TGTGCCACCAGCTCGGGGGGAGAGACCCAGTACTTC
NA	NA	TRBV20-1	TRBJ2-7	CSAPFAVYEQYF	TGCAGTGCGCCCTTCGCTGTCTACGAGCAGTACTTC
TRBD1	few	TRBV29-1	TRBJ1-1	CSVSDRGRHTEAFF	TGCAGCGTATCCGACAGGGGGCGACACACTGAAGCTTTCTTT
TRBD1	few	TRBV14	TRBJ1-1	CASSRVTGGTEAFF	TGTGCCAGCAGCCGGGTGACAGGGGGCACTGAAGCTTTCTTT